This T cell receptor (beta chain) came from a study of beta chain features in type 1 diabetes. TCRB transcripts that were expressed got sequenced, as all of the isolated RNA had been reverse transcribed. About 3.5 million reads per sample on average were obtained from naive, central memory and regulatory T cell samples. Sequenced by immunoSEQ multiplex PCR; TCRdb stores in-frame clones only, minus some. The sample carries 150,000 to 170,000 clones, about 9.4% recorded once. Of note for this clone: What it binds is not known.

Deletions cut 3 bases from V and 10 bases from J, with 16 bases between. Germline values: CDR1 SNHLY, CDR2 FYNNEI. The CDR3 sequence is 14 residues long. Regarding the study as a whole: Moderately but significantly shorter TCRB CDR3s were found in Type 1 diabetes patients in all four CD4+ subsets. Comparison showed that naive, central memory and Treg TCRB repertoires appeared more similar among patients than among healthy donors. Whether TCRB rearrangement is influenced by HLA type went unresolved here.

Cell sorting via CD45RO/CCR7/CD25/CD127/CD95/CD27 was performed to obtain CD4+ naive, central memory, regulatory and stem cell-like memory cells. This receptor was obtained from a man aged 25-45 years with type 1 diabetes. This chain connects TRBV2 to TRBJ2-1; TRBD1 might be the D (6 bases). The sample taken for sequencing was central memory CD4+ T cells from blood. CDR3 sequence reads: CASSDGAGVDEQFF. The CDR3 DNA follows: TGTGCCAGCAGTGACGGCGCAGGGGTGGACGAGCAGTTCTTC.